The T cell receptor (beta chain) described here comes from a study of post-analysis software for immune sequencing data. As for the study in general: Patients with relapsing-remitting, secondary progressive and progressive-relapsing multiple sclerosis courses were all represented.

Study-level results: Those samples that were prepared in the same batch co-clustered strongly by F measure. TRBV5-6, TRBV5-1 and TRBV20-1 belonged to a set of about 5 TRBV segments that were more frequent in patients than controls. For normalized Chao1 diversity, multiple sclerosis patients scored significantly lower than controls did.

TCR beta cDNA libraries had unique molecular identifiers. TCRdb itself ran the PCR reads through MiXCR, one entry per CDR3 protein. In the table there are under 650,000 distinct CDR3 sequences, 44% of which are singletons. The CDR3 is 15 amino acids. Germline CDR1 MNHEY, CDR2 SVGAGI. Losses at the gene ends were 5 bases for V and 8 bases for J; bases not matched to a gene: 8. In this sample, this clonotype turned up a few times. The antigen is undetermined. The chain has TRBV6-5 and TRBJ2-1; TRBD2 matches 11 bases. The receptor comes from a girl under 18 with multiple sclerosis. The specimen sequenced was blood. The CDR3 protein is CASSQTSGSVYEQFF. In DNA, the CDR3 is TGTGCCAGCAGTCAAACTAGCGGGAGTGTCTATGAGCAGTTCTTC.